This TCR beta chain appears in the sequencing data of a study of T cell repertoires in cytomegalovirus infection. About the research overall: It was the public TCR beta signatures that indicated both CMV infection and matching HLA type. Study outcomes and limitations: In two of eight donors, the top clonotype was HLA-C-restricted CMV-specific. The cumulative frequency of public TCR beta families distinguished individuals who carried CMV together with the relevant HLA.

Each CDR3 protein gets one entry after TCRdb re-called the reads with MiXCR. In the table there are 150,000 to 200,000 distinct CDR3 sequences, approximately 19% of which are singletons. As to this clonotype: Its cognate antigen is unknown.

The sequence derives from a human donor in good health (CMV status not recorded). Some clones in this sample may be carry-over from other donors' samples. Specimen: PBMCs.

Here the CDR3 reads CASSPGAGNTIYF. CDR3 in DNA: TGTGCCAGCAGTCCGGGTGCGGGAAACACCATATATTTT. The J gene is TRBJ1-3, the V gene TRBV12-3 or TRBV12-4; D gene unclear. V shed 5 bases and J shed 4 bases, with 9 bases lying between them. The CDR3 sequence is 13 residues long.